These T cell receptor beta chains were read from a single sample in a study of blood T cell repertoires in COVID-19. Clones were sequenced by immunoSEQ multiplex PCR, and TCRdb holds only the in-frame ones, with some missing. The data show about 200,000 clones, approximately 80% seen once. What was sequenced was peripheral blood. The source is a man between 35 and 55 years old with acute or convalescent COVID-19. Both conserved end residues are part of each CDR3. A D gene is named only where the DNA matches it firmly. For some rows the clone size is stated as once, few or many, or as a class when expanded; others skip it.

TRBD1,TRBV19,-,TRBJ1-1,CASSPRTGSVVNTEAFF,TGTGCCAGTAGTCCTCGGACAGGGAGTGTCGTGAACACTGAAGCTTTCTTT
-,TRBV15,-,TRBJ1-2,CATSSTLTGTGYTF,TGTGCCACCAGCAGCACACTTACAGGGACTGGCTACACCTTC
-,TRBV6-1,-,TRBJ2-1,CASSELTPSFAGYNEQFF,TGTGCCAGCAGTGAATTAACTCCCTCATTCGCGGGTTACAATGAGCAGTTCTTC
TRBD2,TRBV6-5,-,TRBJ2-1,CASSYAASGSGEQFF,TGTGCCAGCAGTTACGCGGCTAGCGGGTCGGGTGAGCAGTTCTTC
TRBD2,TRBV9,-,TRBJ2-7,CASSVEAGATYEQYF,TGTGCCAGCAGCGTAGAAGCGGGAGCCACCTACGAGCAGTACTTC
-,TRBV28,-,TRBJ2-6,CASSFIGANVLTF,TGTGCCAGCAGTTTTATTGGGGCCAACGTCCTGACTTTC
-,TRBV18,-,TRBJ1-5,CASSPPGNSNQPQHF,TGTGCCAGCTCACCGCCGGGGAATAGCAATCAGCCCCAGCATTTT
TRBD1,TRBV2,few,TRBJ2-7,CASTPDRAYYEQYF,TGTGCCAGCACTCCGGACAGGGCATACTACGAGCAGTACTTC
-,TRBV18,-,TRBJ1-1,CASSPDRGVNTEAFF,TGTGCCAGCTCACCAGACCGGGGGGTGAACACTGAAGCTTTCTTT
-,TRBV24-1,-,TRBJ2-5,CATIGQSTWKTQYF,TGTGCCACAATCGGACAGAGTACTTGGAAGACCCAGTACTTC
-,TRBV30,-,TRBJ2-3,CAWSVTGDTQYF,TGTGCCTGGAGTGTGACAGGAGATACGCAGTATTTT
-,TRBV19,-,TRBJ2-1,CASWESSYNEQFF,TGTGCCAGTTGGGAGAGCTCCTACAATGAGCAGTTCTTC
-,TRBV7-9,-,TRBJ1-6,CASSTAGVAHNSPLHF,TGTGCCAGCAGCACAGCAGGGGTTGCCCATAATTCACCCCTCCACTTT
TRBD1,TRBV7-3,-,TRBJ1-1,CASSPTGATEAFF,TGTGCCAGCAGCCCAACAGGGGCCACTGAAGCTTTCTTT
TRBD2,TRBV28,-,TRBJ2-3,CASSTSGWGDTQYF,TGTGCCAGCAGTACTAGCGGTTGGGGGGATACGCAGTATTTT
TRBD1,TRBV10-3,-,TRBJ1-1,CAISPDRRNTEAFF,TGTGCCATCAGCCCGGACAGGAGAAACACTGAAGCTTTCTTT
TRBD1,TRBV6-5,-,TRBJ1-2,CASSYSVDRDDYGYTF,TGTGCCAGCAGTTACTCGGTAGACAGGGACGACTATGGCTACACCTTC
TRBD1,TRBV27,once,TRBJ1-1,CASSLTGETEAFF,TGTGCCAGCAGCTTGACAGGGGAAACTGAAGCTTTCTTT
TRBD1,TRBV15,-,TRBJ2-1,CATSVIRGPYNEQFF,TGTGCCACCAGCGTAATAAGGGGGCCCTACAATGAGCAGTTCTTC
TRBD2,TRBV10-3,-,TRBJ2-7,CAVGTSGRRYEQYF,TGTGCCGTTGGAACTAGCGGGAGAAGGTACGAGCAGTACTTC
TRBD2,TRBV5-1,-,TRBJ2-1,CASSEGAGGNYNEQFF,TGCGCCAGCAGCGAGGGAGCGGGGGGAAACTACAATGAGCAGTTCTTC
TRBD2,TRBV19,-,TRBJ2-1,CASSMEAGLGNEQFF,TGTGCCAGTAGTATGGAAGCGGGACTAGGGAATGAGCAGTTCTTC
-,TRBV29-1,-,TRBJ1-2,CSVAKGVDYGYTF,TGCAGCGTTGCGAAGGGGGTGGACTATGGCTACACCTTC
TRBD2,TRBV7-2,-,TRBJ2-7,CASSPGLAPIYEQYF,TGTGCCAGCAGCCCAGGACTAGCACCGATTTACGAGCAGTACTTC
-,TRBV7-9,-,TRBJ2-3,CASSSNTDTQYF,TGTGCCAGCAGCTCCAATACAGATACGCAGTATTTT
-,TRBV5-1,-,TRBJ1-1,CASSSTLGGVSEAFF,TGCGCCAGCAGCTCGACCCTCGGGGGGGTATCTGAAGCTTTCTTT
-,TRBV10-1,-,TRBJ1-1,CASSVNRNTEAFF,TGCGCCAGCAGTGTGAACAGGAACACTGAAGCTTTCTTT
TRBD1,TRBV18,few,TRBJ2-7,CASSGRSGTGIGEQYF,TGTGCCAGCTCAGGGCGCTCCGGGACAGGGATCGGCGAGCAGTACTTC
-,TRBV29-1,-,TRBJ1-5,CSVPGRGRPQHF,TGCAGCGTCCCAGGGCGGGGTCGGCCCCAGCATTTT
-,TRBV5-1,-,TRBJ1-2,CASSLGQGPAYGYTF,TGCGCCAGCAGCTTGGGCCAGGGCCCCGCCTATGGCTACACCTTC
TRBD1,TRBV7-9,-,TRBJ1-4,CASSSGTGAAQNEKLFF,TGTGCCAGCAGCTCCGGGACAGGGGCCGCCCAAAATGAAAAACTGTTTTTT
-,TRBV7-9,-,TRBJ1-1,CASSPGRLEAFF,TGTGCCAGCAGCCCAGGAAGGCTTGAAGCTTTCTTT
-,TRBV7-9,few,TRBJ1-5,CASSPTGYSNQPQHF,TGTGCCAGCAGCCCCACGGGGTATAGCAATCAGCCCCAGCATTTT
TRBD1,TRBV30,few,TRBJ1-2,CAWSDTGDGYTF,TGTGCCTGGAGTGATACAGGGGACGGCTACACCTTC
TRBD2,TRBV10-1,-,TRBJ2-2,CASSSTSGRGELFF,TGCGCCAGCAGTTCTACTAGCGGGAGGGGTGAGCTGTTTTTT
-,TRBV13,-,TRBJ2-4,CASSSTGLAKNIQYF,TGTGCCAGCAGTTCCACAGGTTTAGCCAAAAACATTCAGTACTTC
-,TRBV30,-,TRBJ2-1,CAWSRRPFGALTYNEQFF,TGTGCCTGGAGCCGACGGCCTTTTGGGGCCCTAACCTACAATGAGCAGTTCTTC
-,TRBV7-3,-,TRBJ2-1,CASSLIGGAGDEQFF,TGTGCCAGCAGCTTAATTGGGGGCGCTGGGGATGAGCAGTTCTTC
-,TRBV18,once,TRBJ2-7,CASSPLRNHEQYF,TGTGCCAGCTCACCATTGAGGAATCACGAGCAGTACTTC
TRBD1,TRBV14,-,TRBJ1-1,CASSLRQGLGDTEAFF,TGTGCCAGCAGCCTCCGACAGGGGCTAGGAGACACTGAAGCTTTCTTT
TRBD1,TRBV7-9,-,TRBJ1-2,CASSSGGQGANYGYTF,TGTGCCAGCAGCTCGGGAGGGCAGGGGGCTAACTATGGCTACACCTTC
TRBD2,TRBV7-3,-,TRBJ2-7,CASSLAGSGSSYEQYF,TGTGCCAGCAGCTTAGCAGGTAGCGGGAGTTCCTACGAGCAGTACTTC
TRBD1,TRBV5-5,-,TRBJ2-1,CASSLWDRGQSEQFF,TGTGCCAGCAGCTTGTGGGACAGGGGTCAAAGTGAGCAGTTCTTC
-,TRBV7-2,-,TRBJ1-2,CASSPLYGYTF,TGTGCCAGCAGCCCATTGTATGGCTACACCTTC
-,TRBV7-2,-,TRBJ1-2,CASNQEEAGYTF,TGTGCCAGCAACCAGGAAGAAGCCGGCTACACCTTC